This T cell receptor (beta chain) was documented in a study of blood T cell repertoires in COVID-19. This clone has only one observation. Donors of Cohort 3 who recovered were those that had two negative PCRs, clearance, or symptom resolution. The protocol was immunoSEQ multiplex PCR, while the TCRdb copy is restricted to in-frame clones and leaves out a portion. The sample lists 200,000 to 250,000 clones, 70% to 85% occurring once. Germline V gene data show CDR1 as MNHEY and CDR2 as SVGAGI. The ends lost 6 bases at V and 8 bases at J; junction bases unmatched: 4. The CDR3 contains 12 residues. The origin of this receptor is a woman aged 55-70 years who had recovered from COVID-19. The sample taken for sequencing was PBMCs or T cells enriched from blood (not recorded which). J is TRBJ2-1 and V is TRBV6-5; 7 positions match TRBD1. CDR3: CASRGDSHEQFF. The CDR3 DNA is TGTGCCAGCAGGGGGGACAGCCATGAGCAGTTCTTC.